The entry below describes one T cell receptor (beta chain). The sample originates from a study of blood T cell repertoires in COVID-19. Turning to the study itself: There were acute and convalescent COVID-19 samples, and they came from the United States, Italy and Spain. In each case, the material was cDNA or gDNA derived from T cells, B-cell-depleted T cells, or PBMCs.

The germline CDR1 and CDR2 sequences are PRHDT and FYEKMQ (reference sequence). CDR3 length: 15 residues. V lost 5 bases and J 3 bases, leaving 16 bases between the germline ends. As originally analysed: The assay estimated nucleated cells by amplifying reference gene primers. The table came from immunoSEQ multiplex PCR; TCRdb's copy has only in-frame clones and leaves some out. V, J and clone size are those of that table, while D and trimming were read from the DNA. The data hold approximately 250,000 clones, with 70% to 90% observed a single time. While infection was still active, Seattle patients were enrolled and then followed longitudinally.

The chain uses TRBV13 and TRBJ1-2, with a tentative D call TRBD1 (5 bases). The sequenced material came from peripheral blood. The receptor was derived from a woman in her 70s with COVID-19, enrolled during active disease. This CDR3 is CASSITGSADYGYTF. CDR3 nucleotide sequence: TGTGCCAGCAGCATTACAGGCTCGGCGGACTATGGCTACACCTTC. The full variable domain, with the rest looked up from reference TRBV13 and TRBJ1-2, is AAGVIQSPRHLIKEKRETATLKCYPIPRHDTVYWYQQGPGQDPQFLISFYEKMQSDKGSIPDRFSAQQFSDYHSELNMSSLELGDSALYFCASSITGSADYGYTFGSGTRLTVV.